Included here is one TCR beta chain sequence, with context. The Seattle site enrolled patients during active infection and followed them longitudinally. These data originate in a study of blood T cell repertoires in COVID-19. Germline CDR1 is MNHEY and CDR2 is SVGEGT. The CDR3 totals 17 residues. V lost 1 base and J lost 2; bases outside the gene matches: 6. In the original processing: The authors estimated nucleated cell counts from reference gene primer amplification. TCRdb keeps only in-frame clones here, not all; method: immunoSEQ multiplex PCR. V, J and clone size are those of that table, while D and trimming were read from the DNA. Of around 310,000 clones in the sample, roughly 90% are singletons; the top ten hold around 0.97%.

Sequenced material: peripheral blood. The clonotype originates from a middle-aged woman with COVID-19, enrolled during active disease. The chain is built from TRBV6-2 or TRBV6-3 and TRBJ2-5, with 11 bases matching TRBD1. The CDR3 DNA sequence: TGTGCCAGCAGTTACTTGATATGGGACAGGGGGCAAGAGACCCAGTACTTC. Encoded protein: CASSYLIWDRGQETQYF.